This passage covers 3 T cell receptor beta chains from one sample sequenced in a study of blood T cell repertoires in COVID-19. Data came from immunoSEQ multiplex PCR; TCRdb stores just in-frame clones and leaves some out. The sample holds a few hundred thousand clones, 87% seen once. Sample: PBMCs or T cells enriched from blood (not recorded which). The receptors here all came from a woman under 40 who had recovered from COVID-19.

The V and J genes are TRBV27 and TRBJ2-7, with TRBD1 matching 7 bases. This CDR3 contains 15 residues. J lost 3 bases, V lost 2 bases, and 7 bases had no gene match. The germline V gene has CDR1 MNHEY and CDR2 SMNVEV (reference sequence). The CDR3 DNA is TGTGCCAGCAGTTTAAGGGGGCAGGTGAGCTACGAGCAGTACTTC. It specifies CASSLRGQVSYEQYF.

V is TRBV27 and J is TRBJ2-1, with a weak D call TRBD1 (6 bases). The germline V and J ends were trimmed by 7 bases and 4 bases, with 17 bases remaining between them. Germline lookup yields CDR1 MNHEY and CDR2 SMNVEV (reference sequence). The CDR3 loop spans 15 amino acids. The CDR3 spells CASKPDRMGYNEQFF. Written as DNA, the CDR3 is TGTGCCAGCAAACCCGACAGGATGGGGTACAATGAGCAGTTCTTC.

This clone was detected only once. The chain combines TRBV10-3 with TRBJ1-1, with a possible D match to TRBD1 (6 bases). CDR1 and CDR2 from the germline V gene are ENHRY and SYGVKD. This CDR3 region has 14 residues. V was trimmed by 4 bases and J by 1 base, leaving 10 bases between them. The DNA of the CDR3 is TGTGCCATCAGTGCAGGGGACAAGAACACTGAAGCTTTCTTT. Its protein is CAISAGDKNTEAFF.